These 16 T cell receptor beta chains came from one sample sequenced in a study of cytomegalovirus exposure and HLA in healthy donors. The PCR was carried out with 60 Vbeta primers and 13 Jbeta primers. Sequenced by immunoSEQ multiplex PCR; TCRdb stores in-frame clones only, minus some. The sample gives roughly 220,000 clones, more than 60% of which show up once; around 1.7% is in the top ten. The sequencing sample was made of PBMCs. The source is a man between 45 and 60 years old in good health and CMV-seronegative.

V gene TRBV5-1 combines with J gene TRBJ2-5, with 11 bases identical to TRBD2. With the DNA end fitting TRBJ2-7 better, the J assignment may be wrong. CDR1 is SGHRS, CDR2 YFSETQ, per germline. This CDR3 is built from 15 residues. The CDR3 loop reads CASSSGTSGIYEQYF. The CDR3 DNA is TGCGCCAGCAGCTCGGGGACTAGCGGTATATACGAGCAGTACTTC.

The chain is built from TRBV10-1 and TRBJ1-5, with D uncertain. The CDR3 is made up of 14 amino acids. V lost 7 bases to trimming and J lost 3 bases, with 13 bases between them. Germline-derived CDR1 and CDR2 are WNHNN and SYGVQD (reference sequence). This chain's CDR3 is CASKRQVANQPQHF. The CDR3 coding sequence is TGCGCCAGCAAGCGGCAGGTTGCCAATCAGCCCCAGCATTTT.

This clone was counted once. This rearrangement joins TRBV29-1 to TRBJ2-5; D may be TRBD2 (6 bases). This CDR3 is built from 11 residues. Trimming pared 7 bases from V and 7 bases from J, leaving 13 bases between. Germline V gene lookup returns CDR1 SQVTM and CDR2 ANQGSEA. The CDR3 coding sequence is TGCAGCGCCGCACGGGGGTGGACCCAGTACTTC. Translating gives CSAARGWTQYF.

This clone was counted a few times. This rearrangement joins TRBV6-5 to TRBJ1-1; weak D call: TRBD1 (6 bases). Germline CDR1 reads MNHEY; CDR2 reads SVGAGI. The ends were cut back, 0 bases at V and 4 bases at J, with 12 bases in the middle. The CDR3 is 15 residues long. The CDR3 protein is CASSYSGTGPTEAFF. The CDR3 region has the DNA TGTGCCAGCAGTTACTCGGGCACAGGGCCCACTGAAGCTTTCTTT.

The chain combines TRBV5-1 with TRBJ2-7, with 12 bases aligning to TRBD1. In germline, CDR1 is SGHRS, CDR2 YFSETQ. Trimming cost V 7 bases and J 6 bases; bases outside gene matches: 5. The CDR3 contains 13 residues. This CDR3 reads CASGWDRGLEQYF. The CDR3 DNA is TGCGCCAGCGGCTGGGACAGGGGGCTCGAGCAGTACTTC.

The V and J genes are TRBV29-1 and TRBJ2-4; 9 nucleotides align to TRBD2. V gave up 6 bases and J gave up 7 bases; unmatched junction bases: 16. The V gene's germline CDR1 is SQVTM and CDR2 ANQGSEA. The length of the CDR3 is 16 residues. In nucleotides, the CDR3 is TGCAGCGTCCGCCCCTGGGCGGGAGGGCCGGGGAACATTCAGTACTTC. This sequence encodes CSVRPWAGGPGNIQYF. The full variable domain, with the rest looked up from reference TRBV29-1 and TRBJ2-4, is SAVISQKPSRDICQRGTSLTIQCQVDSQVTMMFWYRQQPGQSLTLIATANQGSEATYESGFVIDKFPISRPNLTFSTLTVSNMSPEDSSIYLCSVRPWAGGPGNIQYFGAGTRLSVL.

V is TRBV11-2 and J is TRBJ2-2; D may be TRBD2 (5 bases). The CDR3 length is 15 residues. Between the trimmed V and J ends, which lost 5 bases and 4 bases, there was a span of 14 bases. Germline CDR1 reads SGHAT; CDR2 reads FQNNGV. CDR3 sequence (DNA): TGTGCCAGCAGCCTAGTCGGGGTTGGCACCGGGGAGCTGTTTTTT. Protein: CASSLVGVGTGELFF.

This clone was detected once. As DNA, the CDR3 is TGTGCCAGCAGTCCCCCGGGACTAGCTCCGTTCTTC. This translates into CASSPPGLAPFF. This chain joins TRBV27 and TRBJ2-1, with 9 bases identical to TRBD2. The CDR3 consists of 12 residues. The V gene's germline CDR1 is MNHEY and CDR2 SMNVEV (reference sequence). V gave up 5 bases and J gave up 15 bases; unmatched junction bases: 8.

This clone was recorded only once. The V call is TRBV6-5, the J call TRBJ2-1, with D perhaps TRBD2 (7 bases). Germline assignment: CDR1 MNHEY and CDR2 SVGAGI. The V end was cut by 6 bases, the J end by 8 bases, with 20 bases between. The CDR3 spans 15 residues. Here the CDR3 reads CASSFVKGGGHEQFF. DNA for the CDR3: TGTGCCAGCAGCTTCGTTAAGGGGGGGGGTCATGAGCAGTTCTTC.

The gene calls are TRBV5-1 and TRBJ2-2; 10 positions agree with TRBD2. The CDR3 contains 17 residues. Germline trimming cut 0 bases from V and 6 bases from J; bases unmatched to any gene: 8. Per the germline V gene, CDR1 is SGHRS and CDR2 is YFSETQ. This CDR3 reads CASSLGTSGSRAGELFF. The CDR3 coding sequence is TGCGCCAGCAGCTTGGGGACTAGCGGTTCGCGGGCCGGGGAGCTGTTTTTT. Variable domain in full (rest from reference TRBV5-1 and TRBJ2-2): KAGVTQTPRYLIKTRGQQVTLSCSPISGHRSVSWYQQTPGQGLQFLFEYFSETQRNKGNFPGRFSGRQFSNSRSEMNVSTLELGDSALYLCASSLGTSGSRAGELFFGEGSRLTVL.

The count of this clone is one. V gene TRBV6-5 combines with J gene TRBJ1-4; possibly TRBD1 for D (5 bases). The CDR3 has 14 amino acids. Germline loops: CDR1 MNHEY, CDR2 SVGAGI. The V end lost 4 bases, the J end lost 10 bases, and 16 bases lay between the germline ends. The CDR3 protein is CASSLVRDSGKLFF. The CDR3 DNA sequence: TGTGCCAGCAGTTTAGTCAGGGACTCGGGAAAACTGTTTTTT.

The chain carries TRBV5-4 and TRBJ2-7, with D perhaps TRBD1 (5 bases). The CDR3 has 14 residues. Germline values: CDR1 SGHNT, CDR2 YYREEE (reference sequence). Deletions cut 1 base from V and 4 bases from J, with 12 bases between. The CDR3 here is CASSLRAGRYEQYF. The CDR3, as DNA: TGTGCCAGCAGCTTGCGGGCAGGGCGGTACGAGCAGTACTTC.

This clone was detected only a few times. The chain is built from TRBV7-9 and TRBJ1-1, with D perhaps matching TRBD1 (5 bases). Trimming pared 0 bases from V and 6 bases from J, leaving 14 bases between. The length of the CDR3 is 15 residues. Germline V gives CDR1 SEHNR, CDR2 FQNEAQ (reference sequence). CDR3 in amino acids: CASSLAARGWAEAFF. DNA of the CDR3: TGTGCCAGCAGCTTAGCTGCCCGGGGGTGGGCTGAAGCTTTCTTT.

This clone was detected only once. The CDR3 coding sequence is TGTGCCAGCAGCCCCCGGGGAGACGATGAAAAACTGTTTTTT. Encoded protein: CASSPRGDDEKLFF. The chain links TRBV28 to TRBJ1-4; D unresolved. Per the germline V gene, CDR1 is MDHEN and CDR2 is SYDVKM. The CDR3 has 14 amino acids. V was cut by 6 bases and J by 6 bases, with 14 bases left in between.

The gene calls are TRBV15 and TRBJ2-7; D not resolved. With 1 base removed from V and 2 bases from J, the gap between germline ends came to 9 bases. This CDR3 region has 14 residues. The germline gives CDR1 LNHNV, CDR2 YYDKDF (reference sequence). This CDR3 is CATSRVAAAYEQYF. CDR3 coding DNA: TGTGCCACCAGCAGAGTTGCGGCTGCCTACGAGCAGTACTTC.

This clone appeared a single time. The chain carries TRBV9 and TRBJ2-2, with 7 bases aligning to TRBD2. The junction had 2 bases not matched to a gene; V was cut back by 0 bases and J by 3 bases. This CDR3 spans 15 amino acids. Germline values: CDR1 SGDLS, CDR2 YYNGEE. Here the CDR3 reads CASSVGRGYTGELFF. CDR3 bases: TGTGCCAGCAGCGTAGGGCGGGGGTACACCGGGGAGCTGTTTTTT.